Sequencing of this T cell receptor (beta chain) was carried out in a study of blood T cell repertoires in COVID-19. With 3 bases removed from V and 3 bases from J, the gap between germline ends came to 9 bases. The germline gives CDR1 MDHEN, CDR2 SYDVKM. The CDR3 consists of 13 residues. As processed by the authors: Counts of nucleated cells, estimated from reference gene primer amplification, were obtained. TCRdb keeps only in-frame clones here, not all; method: immunoSEQ multiplex PCR. D and trimming were read from the DNA, whereas the V and J calls and clone size are those reported in that table. The profile shows tens of thousands of clones, more than 65% of them singletons.

This receptor was identified in a human donor in a cohort sampled during active COVID-19. The chain links TRBV28 to TRBJ2-7, with D possibly matching TRBD1 (5 bases). The sample was peripheral blood. The CDR3 DNA follows: TGTGCCAGCAGTTTGGGGCAGCACTACGAGCAGTACTTC. Residues: CASSLGQHYEQYF.